This T cell receptor (beta chain) was recovered during a study of cytomegalovirus exposure and HLA in healthy donors. Notes on the study in general: In a later analysis, CMV-associated beta chains were mostly HLA-associated, it appeared.

13 Jbeta primers and 60 Vbeta primers were used for the PCR. The table came from immunoSEQ multiplex PCR; TCRdb's copy has only in-frame clones and leaves some out. The sample has some 270,000 clones, about 90% seen once. The length of the CDR3 is 17 residues. CDR1 and CDR2 from the germline V gene are SGHRS and YFSETQ. J was trimmed by 4 bases and V by 4 bases; bases with no gene match: 6. Concerning this clone itself: No antigen is known for it.

The chain employs TRBV5-1 and TRBJ2-1; 15 bases fit TRBD2. This TCR was recovered from a girl aged 2 to 9 in good health and CMV-seronegative. The sequencing sample was made of PBMCs. Here the CDR3 DNA reads TGCGCCAGCAGCCCCCGGACTAGCGGGGGGGCATACAATGAGCAGTTCTTC. It translates to CASSPRTSGGAYNEQFF.